This entry lists 31 T cell receptor beta chains sequenced from one sample in a study of patients and donors after allogeneic stem cell transplantation. MiXCR was run by TCRdb on the RT-PCR reads, yielding one entry per CDR3 protein. The repertoire consists of over 150,000 distinct CDR3 sequences, with approximately 30% occurring once and the leading ten covering under 3.5%. Sequencing was performed on blood, either unsorted or a sorted T cell fraction (not recorded which). The receptors shown here come from a human donor who was either an allogeneic HSCT recipient or a stem cell or donor lymphocyte infusion donor (not recorded which). It is not recorded whose cells these are; they may come from a transplant donor.

The V gene is TRBV3-1, the J gene TRBJ2-7, with TRBD2 matching 8 bases. This CDR3 has 15 amino acids. From germline, CDR1 is LGHDT and CDR2 YNNKEL (reference sequence). V lost 5 bases to trimming and J lost 0 bases; unmatched junction nucleotides: 6. CDR3 DNA sequence: TGTGCCAGCAGCGTCAGCGGGAGCCCCTCCTACGAGCAGTACTTC. This sequence encodes CASSVSGSPSYEQYF.

This clonotype has only a few counts. The chain uses TRBV11-2 and TRBJ1-1, with 8 positions matching TRBD1. CDR1 is SGHAT and CDR2 is FQNNGV in the germline V gene. The CDR3 is made up of 14 amino acids. Germline trimming cut 1 base from V and 9 bases from J; bases unmatched to any gene: 7. Here the CDR3 reads CASSLVGQGTKAFF. CDR3 nucleotides: TGTGCCAGCAGCTTAGTTGGACAGGGTACTAAAGCTTTCTTT.

The V gene is TRBV9, the J gene TRBJ2-7, with no clear D. V lost 1 base to trimming and J lost 4 bases, with 18 bases between them. The CDR3 sequence is 16 residues long. The germline CDR1 and CDR2 sequences are SGDLS and YYNGEE. CDR3 region: CASSVSPRPSVYEQYF. As DNA, the CDR3 is TGTGCCAGCAGCGTAAGCCCACGGCCGTCTGTTTACGAGCAGTACTTC.

The DNA for the CDR3 is TGCGCCAGCAGCTTGGTCGGAAGGGTTTCGAAAATGAACACTGAAGCTTTCTTT. It yields the protein CASSLVGRVSKMNTEAFF. The V and J genes are TRBV5-1 and TRBJ1-1; D is unclear. This CDR3 spans 18 amino acids. V lost 0 bases, J lost 0 bases, and 18 bases lay in between. Germline V gene sequence: CDR1 SGHRS, CDR2 YFSETQ.

V usage is TRBV10-1 and J usage is TRBJ2-1, with 13 nucleotides matching TRBD2. The CDR3 contains 17 residues. Germline lookup yields CDR1 WNHNN and CDR2 SYGVQD (reference sequence). V was clipped by 9 bases and J by 7 bases; unmatched bases: 15. The CDR3: CARTGRTSGRVCNEQFF. DNA for the CDR3: TGCGCCAGGACAGGGAGAACTAGCGGGAGGGTTTGTAATGAGCAGTTCTTC.

The gene calls are TRBV4-1 and TRBJ1-5; D is uncertain. Germline-derived CDR1 and CDR2 are MGHRA and YSYEKL. The CDR3 runs to 15 residues. The V and J ends lost 0 bases and 4 bases respectively, with 10 bases between them. The CDR3: CASSQDPGVNQPQHF. Written as DNA, the CDR3 is TGCGCCAGCAGCCAAGATCCCGGGGTGAATCAGCCCCAGCATTTT.

This clonotype was observed a handful of times. The rearrangement uses TRBV5-1 and TRBJ1-1; D is unclear. V was pared by 5 bases and J by 1 base, with 9 bases between. The CDR3 totals 13 residues. Germline CDR1 is SGHRS and CDR2 is YFSETQ. CDR3 nucleotide sequence: TGCGCCAGCAGTCGCTGGGAGAACACTGAAGCTTTCTTT. This encodes CASSRWENTEAFF.

J is TRBJ1-5 and V is TRBV20-1; D gene ambiguous. CDR1 is DFQATT, CDR2 SNEGSKA, per germline (reference sequence). Trimming stripped 2 bases from V and 7 bases from J, with 12 bases between. This CDR3 is 13 amino acids long. This CDR3 reads CSARTGPKQPQHF. CDR3 coding DNA: TGCAGTGCTAGAACCGGACCGAAACAGCCCCAGCATTTT.

In this sample, this clonotype turned up a few times. The chain is built from TRBV5-1 and TRBJ2-3; D is possibly TRBD1 or TRBD2 (5 bases each). This CDR3 region has 16 residues. Germline values: CDR1 SGHRS, CDR2 YFSETQ. V was trimmed by 4 bases and J by 4 bases, leaving 19 bases between them. The CDR3 sequence: CASSPTERGFADTQYF. The CDR3 nucleotides read TGCGCCAGCAGCCCCACTGAACGGGGCTTCGCAGATACGCAGTATTTT.

The V and J genes are TRBV20-1 and TRBJ1-5, with 10 positions matching TRBD1. The CDR3 is made up of 16 amino acids. V was pared by 5 bases and J by 5 bases, with 12 bases of the junction left unmatched. Germline V gene data show CDR1 as DFQATT and CDR2 as SNEGSKA (reference sequence). The CDR3 nucleotides are TGCAGTGCTGTTACGACAGGGGGCGGTTCTCATCAGCCCCAGCATTTT. Translating gives CSAVTTGGGSHQPQHF.

This clonotype was counted a few times. The chain recombines TRBV28 with TRBJ2-3; D not certain. Germline assignment: CDR1 MDHEN and CDR2 SYDVKM. CDR3 size: 14 residues. V lost 4 bases, J lost 1 base, and 9 bases lay in between. The CDR3 spells CASSWVLGTDTQYF. CDR3 DNA sequence: TGTGCCAGCAGTTGGGTTTTAGGCACAGATACGCAGTATTTT.

The CDR3 nucleotides are TGTGCCATCAGGGGGGGTTCCTACGAGCAGTACTTC. This encodes CAIRGGSYEQYF. V usage is TRBV10-3 and J usage is TRBJ2-7, with D possibly being TRBD2 (6 bases). The CDR3 totals 12 residues. Per germline, CDR1 ENHRY and CDR2 SYGVKD. Trimming took 6 bases from V and 1 from J, leaving 7 bases between them.

V usage is TRBV5-1 and J usage is TRBJ2-7; 11 bases line up with TRBD2. Per germline, CDR1 SGHRS and CDR2 YFSETQ. The CDR3 consists of 17 residues. The V and J ends lost 2 bases and 0 bases, in that order; junction bases with no gene match: 7. The CDR3 DNA follows: TGCGCCAGCAGCTTACAGGCCGGGACTAGCGGCTCCTACGAGCAGTACTTC. It yields the protein CASSLQAGTSGSYEQYF.

This chain joins TRBV5-1 and TRBJ1-2; D gene unclear. This CDR3 is built from 13 residues. The germline V gene encodes CDR1 SGHRS and CDR2 YFSETQ. Trimming shortened V by 1 base and J by 5 bases, and 9 bases separated the two germline ends. This chain's CDR3 is CASSLRGLYGYTF. The CDR3 DNA follows: TGCGCCAGCAGCTTGCGGGGATTGTATGGCTACACCTTC.

About this clonotype: The CDR3 does not end in the conserved phenylalanine or tryptophan, so this is likely a read error. This chain uses TRBV5-6 with TRBJ1-2; D gene ambiguous. The CDR3 loop spans 14 amino acids. V lost 4 bases, J lost 4 bases, and 14 bases lay in between. From germline, CDR1 is SGHDT and CDR2 YYEEEE. The CDR3 sequence is CASSPLGGSYGYTL. The DNA for the CDR3 is TGTGCCAGCAGCCCCCTAGGCGGGAGCTATGGCTACACCTTG.

The chain joins TRBV4-1 to TRBJ2-7; 8 bases map to TRBD1. Trimming removed 4 bases from V and 2 bases from J; junction bases left unmatched: 7. CDR1 is MGHRA, CDR2 YSYEKL, per germline. The CDR3 consists of 15 residues. The DNA for the CDR3 is TGCGCCAGCAGCCTTAGACAGGGGCTAGCCTACGAGCAGTACTTC. This encodes CASSLRQGLAYEQYF.

This chain connects TRBV29-1 to TRBJ2-4; TRBD2 matches 8 bases. This CDR3 contains 14 residues. V was clipped by 4 bases and J by 0 bases; unmatched bases: 2. Looked up from germline, CDR1 is SQVTM and CDR2 is ANQGSEA. Written as DNA, the CDR3 is TGCAGCGTTGGCCTAGCGGGAGCCAAAAACATTCAGTACTTC. Residues: CSVGLAGAKNIQYF.

This clonotype has a handful of counts. The rearrangement links TRBV5-1 to TRBJ2-5; D gene ambiguous. Per germline, CDR1 SGHRS and CDR2 YFSETQ. V was clipped by 2 bases and J by 0 bases, with 5 bases between them. CDR3 size: 13 residues. CDR3 sequence reads: CASSFPDQETQYF. CDR3 nucleotides: TGCGCCAGCAGCTTCCCGGACCAAGAGACCCAGTACTTC.

The table lists this clonotype with a few counts. This rearrangement joins TRBV15 to TRBJ2-5; a weak D match, TRBD1 (5 bases). Trimming cost V 0 bases and J 1 base, with 9 bases left between them. There are 15 residues in the CDR3. The germline V gene encodes CDR1 LNHNV and CDR2 YYDKDF (reference sequence). CDR3 loop: CATSRDSGPQETQYF. In nucleotides, the CDR3 is TGTGCCACCAGCAGAGACTCAGGGCCCCAAGAGACCCAGTACTTC.

This clonotype was picked up a small number of times. The J gene is TRBJ2-7, the V gene TRBV6-5; a weak D match, TRBD1 (5 bases). Germline loops: CDR1 MNHEY, CDR2 SVGAGI. The ends were cut back, 0 bases at V and 0 bases at J, with 9 bases in the middle. This CDR3 contains 15 residues. The CDR3 bases are TGTGCCAGCAGTTACTCGGCAGGGTACTCCTACGAGCAGTACTTC. It translates to CASSYSAGYSYEQYF.

CDR3 DNA: TGTGCCAGCAGCTTAGGGCGCGGGACTAGCGCCTACAATGAGCAGTTCTTC. The encoded protein is CASSLGRGTSAYNEQFF. The chain links TRBV11-2 to TRBJ2-1, with TRBD2 matching 10 bases. After removal of 1 base from V and 2 bases from J, the junction contained 5 bases not matched to a gene. Germline V gene sequence: CDR1 SGHAT, CDR2 FQNNGV. CDR3 size: 17 residues.

This clonotype appeared many times. Germline and junction disagree at one end, which may indicate a read error. The chain is built from TRBV12-3 or TRBV12-4 and TRBJ1-5; D is possibly TRBD1 (6 bases). The CDR3 is made up of 11 amino acids. The DNA of the CDR3 is TGTGCCAGCAGTCACGACAGGCCCCCGCATTTT. It codes for CASSHDRPPHF.

The CDR3 DNA follows: TGTGCCAGCAGCCCCCTACGGGTCTCCTACAATGAGCAGTTCTTC. Its protein product is CASSPLRVSYNEQFF. The J gene is TRBJ2-1, the V gene TRBV7-8, with D hard to call. The ends were cut back, 5 bases at V and 0 bases at J, with 11 bases in the middle. Germline V CDR1 and CDR2: SGHVS, FQNEAQ. This CDR3 has 15 amino acids.

Many counts were recorded for this clonotype. V gene TRBV7-2 combines with J gene TRBJ1-2; D gene ambiguous. The germline gives CDR1 SGHTA, CDR2 FQGNSA. The CDR3 is made up of 12 amino acids. Between the trimmed V and J ends, which lost 1 base and 4 bases, there was a span of 4 bases. DNA for the CDR3: TGTGCCAGCAGCTTAGGCCCCTATGGCTACACCTTC. This sequence encodes CASSLGPYGYTF.

This chain uses TRBV29-1 with TRBJ2-7; TRBD1 matches 7 bases. The germline V gene has CDR1 SQVTM and CDR2 ANQGSEA. With 3 bases clipped from V and 3 bases from J, the junction kept 8 bases outside the gene matches. This CDR3 has 14 residues. The CDR3 is CSVEPLTGYYEQYF. The CDR3 nucleotides read TGCAGCGTTGAGCCCCTGACAGGGTACTACGAGCAGTACTTC.

In its sample, this clonotype was seen a few times. The chain combines TRBV11-2 with TRBJ2-5; TRBD1 matches at 7 bases. Germline V gene data show CDR1 as SGHAT and CDR2 as FQNNGV. The trim removed 1 base at V and 0 bases at J, leaving 8 bases unmatched. This CDR3 is 17 amino acids long. CDR3 DNA sequence: TGTGCCAGCAGCTTAGGAGGGGACAGCTTCAACCAAGAGACCCAGTACTTC. Translation gives CASSLGGDSFNQETQYF.

V and J are TRBV29-1 and TRBJ2-7; D call uncertain. Germline V CDR1 and CDR2: SQVTM, ANQGSEA. This CDR3 contains 13 residues. The V end was cut by 7 bases, the J end by 2 bases, with 15 bases between. The CDR3 DNA follows: TGCAGCGCCGCCTTGACGGCGACCTACGAGCAGTACTTC. As protein: CSAALTATYEQYF.

This clonotype was picked up a small number of times. The chain links TRBV20-1 to TRBJ2-4; possibly TRBD1 or TRBD2 for D (6 bases each). Germline V lookup: CDR1 DFQATT, CDR2 SNEGSKA (reference sequence). The CDR3 has 14 residues. The DNA of the CDR3 is TGCAGGGCTTGGGGGGCTCTAGCCAAAAACATTCAGTACTTC. Its translation is CRAWGALAKNIQYF.

This clonotype was picked up a small number of times. The chain has TRBV6-4 and TRBJ2-1, with 10 bases matching TRBD2. This CDR3 region has 16 residues. Per the germline V gene, CDR1 is MRHNA and CDR2 is SNTAGT. Trimming took 2 bases from V and 7 from J; bases not matched to a gene: 8. As DNA, the CDR3 is TGTGCCAGCAGTGACAGATCAGCGGGAGGGCAAAATGAGCAGTTCTTC. Protein product: CASSDRSAGGQNEQFF.

The genes are TRBV12-3 or TRBV12-4 and TRBJ1-2, with D maybe TRBD1 (5 bases). The germline V and J ends were trimmed by 6 bases and 4 bases, with 24 bases remaining between them. This CDR3 contains 17 residues. In DNA form, the CDR3 reads TGTGCCAGCAGCCTCGGCGGGAGGGGAATACCCCCCTATGGCTACACCTTC. Its translation is CASSLGGRGIPPYGYTF.

CDR3 DNA: TGCGCCAGCAGCACCGGAGGGGGGTTTCTTAACTATGGCTACACCTTC. Translation gives CASSTGGGFLNYGYTF. The V gene is TRBV4-1, the J gene TRBJ1-2; a weak D match, TRBD1 (6 bases). V was trimmed by 5 bases and J by 1 base, leaving 17 bases between them. The CDR3 covers 16 residues. CDR1 is MGHRA and CDR2 is YSYEKL in the germline V gene.